This T cell receptor (beta chain) was found in a study of blood T cell repertoires in COVID-19. Which cohort a participant joined came from the clinical history participants gave. CDR1 is SGHDN and CDR2 is FVKESK in the germline V gene. Trimming cost V 0 bases and J 7 bases, with 18 bases left between them. CDR3 length: 16 residues. Clones were read by immunoSEQ multiplex PCR, and TCRdb kept only the in-frame ones, dropping some. The sample contains a few hundred thousand clones, around 83% of which appear only once. The sequencing sample was made of PBMCs or T cells enriched from blood (not recorded which). The sequence was collected from a woman aged 50 to 65 who had recovered from COVID-19. This chain uses TRBV14 with TRBJ1-2, with D unresolved. CDR3 loop: CASSQELQISLGGYTF. The CDR3 DNA is TGTGCCAGCAGCCAAGAGCTACAGATAAGCCTGGGTGGCTACACCTTC.